This T cell receptor beta chain is from a study of blood T cell repertoires in COVID-19. The V and J ends lost 1 base and 1 base respectively, with 8 bases between them. Germline-derived CDR1 and CDR2 are SGHRS and YFSETQ. This CDR3 spans 14 amino acids. This clone was detected once. Original processing methods: The assay estimated nucleated cells by amplifying reference gene primers. Sequenced by immunoSEQ multiplex PCR; TCRdb stores in-frame clones only, minus some. V and J calls and clone size come straight from that table; D and trimming were deduced from the DNA. The sample has about 50,000 clones; 89% are singletons.

V usage is TRBV5-1 and J usage is TRBJ2-5; D is unclear. The clonotype originates from a woman aged 55-70 years with COVID-19, enrolled during active disease. The specimen sequenced was peripheral blood. The CDR3 DNA is TGCGCCAGCAGCTTGAGTCCGGTCCAAGAGACCCAGTACTTC. This codes for CASSLSPVQETQYF.